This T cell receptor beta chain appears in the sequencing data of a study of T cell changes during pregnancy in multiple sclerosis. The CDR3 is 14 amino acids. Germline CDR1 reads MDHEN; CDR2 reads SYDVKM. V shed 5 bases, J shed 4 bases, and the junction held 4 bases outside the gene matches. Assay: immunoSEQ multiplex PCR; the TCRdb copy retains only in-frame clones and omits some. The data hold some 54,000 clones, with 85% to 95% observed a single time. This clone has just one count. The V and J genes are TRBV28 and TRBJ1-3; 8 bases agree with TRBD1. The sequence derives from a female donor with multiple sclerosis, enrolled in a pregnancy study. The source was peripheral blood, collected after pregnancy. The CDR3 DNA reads TGTGCCAGCAGTCCGACAGGGGCCGGAAACACCATATATTTT. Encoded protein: CASSPTGAGNTIYF.